These 32 T cell receptor beta chains originate from one sample sequenced in a study of OX40 agonist ivuxolimab in advanced cancers. Data came from immunoSEQ multiplex PCR; TCRdb stores just in-frame clones and leaves some out. The sample includes about 92,000 clones, approximately 91% of them seen just once. The specimen comprised CD4+ or CD8+ T cells sorted from blood, sampled in a trial of the OX40 agonist ivuxolimab. Every receptor here comes from an adult with an advanced solid tumor such as melanoma, head and neck, liver or kidney cancer.

The V gene is TRBV19, the J gene TRBJ2-5, with D perhaps TRBD2 (5 bases). The J call may be mistaken, given a closer DNA end match to TRBJ2-7. Germline values: CDR1 LNHDA, CDR2 SQIVND (reference sequence). This CDR3 is built from 15 residues. CDR3 sequence (DNA): TGTGCCAGTAGTATACCATCGGCCGGAGGCTACGAGCAGTACTTC. This codes for CASSIPSAGGYEQYF.

CDR3 in DNA: TGTGCCAGCAGGGACAGGAACCAAGAGACCCAGTACTTC. Its protein product is CASRDRNQETQYF. The gene calls are TRBV19 and TRBJ2-5; TRBD1 aligns across 8 bases. J lost 0 bases, V lost 9 bases, and 3 bases had no gene match. The germline V gene has CDR1 LNHDA and CDR2 SQIVND (reference sequence). This CDR3 is built from 13 residues.

Here the CDR3 DNA reads TGTGCCAGCAGCGTAGTGGGGGGGACCTACAATGAGCAGTTCTTC. Translated: CASSVVGGTYNEQFF. The chain carries TRBV9 and TRBJ2-1; 7 bases match TRBD2. Germline lookup yields CDR1 SGDLS and CDR2 YYNGEE. The CDR3 has 15 residues. V gave up 0 bases and J gave up 2 bases; unmatched junction bases: 2.

The chain links TRBV28 to TRBJ2-7, with 8 nucleotides matching TRBD1. Germline V lookup: CDR1 MDHEN, CDR2 SYDVKM. The CDR3 contains 13 residues. V lost 9 bases and J lost 7; bases outside the gene matches: 11. The CDR3 sequence: CASHLAGGAEQYF. Written as DNA, the CDR3 is TGTGCCAGTCACCTGGCAGGGGGCGCTGAGCAGTACTTC. Looking up the rest from reference TRBV28 and TRBJ2-7 gives the full variable domain: DVKVTQSSRYLVKRTGEKVFLECVQDMDHENMFWYRQDPGLGLRLIYFSYDVKMKEKGDIPEGYSVSREKKERFSLILESASTNQTSMYLCASHLAGGAEQYFGPGTRLTVT.

The chain joins TRBV4-3 to TRBJ1-4; a possible D gene is TRBD1 (5 bases). Trimming removed 2 bases at V and 0 bases at J, with 19 bases between. The CDR3 is 19 residues long. Germline V gene lookup returns CDR1 LGHNA and CDR2 YSLEER. The CDR3 region has the DNA TGCGCCAGCAGCCAAATAGGCAGGGTGGGGGTGGCAACTAATGAAAAACTGTTTTTT. Its translation is CASSQIGRVGVATNEKLFF.

The genes are TRBV10-3 and TRBJ2-5, with 8 bases aligning to TRBD1. The J segment lost 5 bases and the V segment lost 2 bases, leaving 4 bases of the junction unmatched. This CDR3 has 14 residues. Germline loops: CDR1 ENHRY, CDR2 SYGVKD. DNA for the CDR3: TGTGCCATCAGTGAGGCAGGGGGCCAGGAGACCCAGTACTTC. It translates to CAISEAGGQETQYF.

This sequence joins TRBV4-1 and TRBJ2-7; unclear D gene. The CDR3 extends over 15 amino acids. The germline V gene encodes CDR1 MGHRA and CDR2 YSYEKL. The ends were cut back, 0 bases at V and 4 bases at J, with 13 bases in the middle. The CDR3 sequence is CASSQDQGRRYEQYF. DNA of the CDR3: TGCGCCAGCAGCCAAGATCAAGGTAGAAGGTACGAGCAGTACTTC.

The rearrangement links TRBV5-4 to TRBJ2-3, with TRBD2 identical over 9 bases. Germline CDR1 is SGHNT and CDR2 is YYREEE (reference sequence). This CDR3 spans 16 amino acids. Germline trimming cut 4 bases from V and 0 bases from J; bases unmatched to any gene: 6. The CDR3 protein is CASSPRAGGSTDTQYF. The CDR3 DNA is TGTGCCAGCAGCCCCAGGGCGGGAGGGAGCACAGATACGCAGTATTTT.

The chain uses TRBV27 and TRBJ2-2; 9 positions match TRBD1. The CDR3 has 16 residues. V shed 3 bases and J 8 bases; nucleotides not matched to a gene: 10. In germline, CDR1 is MNHEY, CDR2 SMNVEV (reference sequence). CDR3 in amino acids: CASSFQTGQGSGELFF. The DNA of the CDR3 is TGTGCCAGCAGTTTCCAAACCGGACAGGGGTCGGGGGAGCTGTTTTTT.

The chain links TRBV7-3 to TRBJ2-4; 10 bases map to TRBD2. The CDR3 sequence is 15 residues long. V trimming: 2 bases; J trimming: 7 bases; junction bases outside the gene matches: 5. The germline V gene encodes CDR1 SGHTA and CDR2 FQGTGA. CDR3 nucleotide sequence: TGTGCCAGCAGCTTATACGGGACTAGCGACAACATTCAGTACTTC. The encoded protein is CASSLYGTSDNIQYF.

V and J are TRBV6-4 and TRBJ1-3; no firm D call. The length of the CDR3 is 13 residues. Looked up from germline, CDR1 is MRHNA and CDR2 is SNTAGT. With 3 bases removed from V and 4 bases from J, the gap between germline ends came to 7 bases. The CDR3 sequence is CASSEGPGNTIYF. In DNA, the CDR3 is TGTGCCAGCAGTGAAGGGCCGGGAAACACCATATATTTT.

CDR3: CASSLIAGYNQPQHF. As DNA, the CDR3 is TGTGCCAGCAGCTTGATAGCAGGGTATAATCAGCCCCAGCATTTT. The chain is built from TRBV5-5 and TRBJ1-5; D may be TRBD1 (5 bases). The V gene's germline CDR1 is SGHKS and CDR2 YYEKEE (reference sequence). V was cut by 1 base and J by 4 bases, with 12 bases left in between. The CDR3 sequence is 15 residues long.

This clone has only one observation. The CDR3 DNA is TGTGCCAGCAGTATCTTGGGGGAGGACACTGAAGCTTTCTTT. Protein: CASSILGEDTEAFF. The chain is built from TRBV6-1 and TRBJ1-1; D might be TRBD1 (5 bases). V was trimmed by 5 bases and J by 3 bases, leaving 13 bases between them. CDR1 MNHNS and CDR2 SASEGT come from the germline V gene. CDR3 length equals 14 residues.

V and J are TRBV4-2 and TRBJ1-4, with D unclear. The CDR3 runs 16 residues. Germline V lookup: CDR1 LGHNA, CDR2 YNFKEQ. V was pared by 1 base and J by 7 bases, with 16 bases between. Here the CDR3 DNA reads TGTGCCAGCAGCCAAGGGTCCGGCCGAGACATTGAAAAACTGTTTTTT. This translates into CASSQGSGRDIEKLFF.

The chain carries TRBV11-2 and TRBJ2-1; tentatively, D is TRBD2 (5 bases). The CDR3 loop spans 13 amino acids. Trimming left V 11 bases short and J 0 bases short, with 11 bases between. CDR1 is SGHAT and CDR2 is FQNNGV in the germline V gene. CDR3 DNA: TGTGCCGAAGGCGGGCTCTCCTACAATGAGCAGTTCTTC. Translation: CAEGGLSYNEQFF. The whole variable domain, remainder taken from reference TRBV11-2 and TRBJ2-1, is EAGVAQSPRYKIIEKRQSVAFWCNPISGHATLYWYQQILGQGPKLLIQFQNNGVVDDSQLPKDRFSAERLKGVDSTLKIQPAKLEDSAVYLCAEGGLSYNEQFFGPGTRLTVL.

The chain couples TRBV28 to TRBJ1-1; no reliable D call. The CDR3 spans 12 residues. V lost 4 bases to trimming and J lost 0 bases, with 3 bases between them. In germline, CDR1 is MDHEN, CDR2 SYDVKM. The CDR3 DNA reads as TGTGCCAGCAGTTCTGTGAACACTGAAGCTTTCTTT. Translated: CASSSVNTEAFF.

This chain connects TRBV7-2 to TRBJ2-1; D gene uncertain. The CDR3 covers 17 residues. Trimming removed 1 base from V and 0 bases from J, with 13 bases in between. Germline loops: CDR1 SGHTA, CDR2 FQGNSA. The CDR3 DNA sequence: TGTGCCAGCAGCTTAGTGGCAGCGCCGAGCTCCTACAATGAGCAGTTCTTC. Its translation is CASSLVAAPSSYNEQFF. The complete variable domain, with remaining parts taken from reference TRBV7-2 and TRBJ2-1, reads GAGVSQSPSNKVTEKGKDVELRCDPISGHTALYWYRQSLGQGLEFLIYFQGNSAPDKSGLPSDRFSAERTGGSVSTLTIQRTQQEDSAVYLCASSLVAAPSSYNEQFFGPGTRLTVL.

The chain couples TRBV7-2 to TRBJ2-2; TRBD2 matches 10 bases. Per germline, CDR1 SGHTA and CDR2 FQGNSA. CDR3 length: 16 residues. V dropped 1 base and J dropped 8; count of bases not matched to a gene: 7. The CDR3 loop reads CASSLGRLAGAGELFF. DNA for the CDR3: TGTGCCAGCAGCTTAGGGAGGCTAGCGGGAGCTGGGGAGCTGTTTTTT. The full variable domain, its missing parts supplied by reference TRBV7-2 and TRBJ2-2, is GAGVSQSPSNKVTEKGKDVELRCDPISGHTALYWYRQSLGQGLEFLIYFQGNSAPDKSGLPSDRFSAERTGGSVSTLTIQRTQQEDSAVYLCASSLGRLAGAGELFFGEGSRLTVL.

The chain uses TRBV5-4 and TRBJ2-5, with TRBD2 matching over 8 bases. V was clipped by 4 bases and J by 5 bases; unmatched bases: 13. The CDR3 sequence is 16 residues long. Per germline, CDR1 SGHNT and CDR2 YYREEE (reference sequence). DNA for the CDR3: TGTGCCAGCAGCCGGAGCGGGAGTCGGGTGGGGGAGACCCAGTACTTC. Translation gives CASSRSGSRVGETQYF.

This sequence joins TRBV7-9 and TRBJ2-4; D remains unclear. There are 18 residues in the CDR3. Per germline, CDR1 SEHNR and CDR2 FQNEAQ (reference sequence). The V and J ends lost 1 base and 0 bases respectively, with 16 bases between them. As DNA, the CDR3 is TGTGCCAGCAGCTTAGGGGAAACACCTCTCTTAGCCAAAAACATTCAGTACTTC. Encoded protein: CASSLGETPLLAKNIQYF.

The V call is TRBV9, the J call TRBJ1-1; D call uncertain. The ends were cut back, 0 bases at V and 7 bases at J, with 10 bases in the middle. The CDR3 extends over 13 amino acids. CDR1 and CDR2 (germline): SGDLS, YYNGEE. The CDR3 here is CASSVGFTGEAFF. The CDR3 bases are TGTGCCAGCAGCGTAGGGTTTACCGGTGAAGCTTTCTTT.

Details on this clone: Other DNA sequences of this sample code for an identical CDR3. This rearrangement joins TRBV29-1 to TRBJ1-1; TRBD1 is a possible D gene (5 bases). V was shortened by 7 bases and J by 3 bases, with 18 bases between the two germline ends. CDR3 length: 14 amino acids. Per the germline V gene, CDR1 is SQVTM and CDR2 is ANQGSEA. CDR3 residues: CSAGQGLGYTEAFF. The CDR3 region has the DNA TGCAGCGCGGGGCAGGGACTGGGTTACACTGAAGCTTTCTTT. Complete variable domain (other parts from reference TRBV29-1 and TRBJ1-1): SAVISQKPSRDICQRGTSLTIQCQVDSQVTMMFWYRQQPGQSLTLIATANQGSEATYESGFVIDKFPISRPNLTFSTLTVSNMSPEDSSIYLCSAGQGLGYTEAFFGQGTRLTVV.

Comment on this clone: Other DNA sequences within the sample encode an identical CDR3. The chain combines TRBV5-6 with TRBJ2-5; D not certain. There are 13 residues in the CDR3. Trimming removed 0 bases at V and 4 bases at J, with 7 bases between. Germline V gene data show CDR1 as SGHDT and CDR2 as YYEEEE. The CDR3: CASSLGIAETQYF. CDR3 DNA sequence: TGTGCCAGCAGCTTGGGAATCGCAGAGACCCAGTACTTC.

The gene calls are TRBV7-9 and TRBJ2-1, with D hard to call. V gave up 8 bases and J gave up 9 bases, with 14 bases separating them. The CDR3 is 12 residues long. The germline V gene has CDR1 SEHNR and CDR2 FQNEAQ (reference sequence). The CDR3 loop is CASEDVGAEQFF. The DNA for the CDR3 is TGTGCCAGCGAAGACGTGGGTGCTGAGCAGTTCTTC.

The J gene is TRBJ2-7, the V gene TRBV18; 7 positions match TRBD2. CDR3 size: 14 residues. V trimming: 2 bases; J trimming: 4 bases; junction bases outside the gene matches: 5. The germline gives CDR1 KGHSH, CDR2 LQKENI. This CDR3 reads CASSPELARYEQYF. CDR3 DNA: TGTGCCAGCTCACCAGAACTAGCGCGTTACGAGCAGTACTTC.

V and J are TRBV6-5 and TRBJ2-3, with D uncertain. Germline V gene lookup returns CDR1 MNHEY and CDR2 SVGAGI. Trimming took off 6 bases at V and 0 bases at J, with 10 bases between the two ends. This CDR3 is built from 14 residues. CDR3 DNA sequence: TGTGCCAGCAGCCCCTTAGGAAGCACAGATACGCAGTATTTT. It encodes CASSPLGSTDTQYF.

This chain joins TRBV11-2 and TRBJ2-7, with D unresolved. The CDR3 contains 13 residues. Germline V gene lookup returns CDR1 SGHAT and CDR2 FQNNGV. The V end was cut by 5 bases, the J end by 3 bases, with 11 bases between. DNA for the CDR3: TGTGCCAGCAGCACCTCGGCTGTCTACGAGCAGTACTTC. Translated, it gives CASSTSAVYEQYF. Supplemented by reference TRBV11-2 and TRBJ2-7, the full variable domain reads EAGVAQSPRYKIIEKRQSVAFWCNPISGHATLYWYQQILGQGPKLLIQFQNNGVVDDSQLPKDRFSAERLKGVDSTLKIQPAKLEDSAVYLCASSTSAVYEQYFGPGTRLTVT.

This clone has only one observation. The chain links TRBV6-6 to TRBJ2-3, with D perhaps TRBD1 (5 bases). V was cut by 2 bases and J by 7 bases, with 10 bases left in between. Germline loops: CDR1 MNHNY, CDR2 SVGAGI (reference sequence). The CDR3 covers 13 residues. The CDR3 region has the DNA TGTGCCAGCAGTTACGATAGGGGAAATACGCAGTATTTT. Its protein product is CASSYDRGNTQYF.

The rearrangement links TRBV28 to TRBJ2-7, with D perhaps TRBD2 (5 bases). V was pared by 5 bases and J by 2 bases, with 7 bases between. Germline CDR1 and CDR2: MDHEN and SYDVKM. The CDR3 is 12 amino acids. The CDR3 sequence is CASSGLAYEQYF. Written as DNA, the CDR3 is TGTGCCAGCAGTGGACTTGCCTACGAGCAGTACTTC.

The chain couples TRBV18 to TRBJ2-7, with D possibly being TRBD1 or TRBD2 (5 bases each). V shed 3 bases and J shed 0 bases, with 12 bases lying between them. Per germline, CDR1 KGHSH and CDR2 LQKENI. The CDR3 loop spans 15 amino acids. CDR3 in amino acids: CASSPPGRSSYEQYF. In DNA, the CDR3 is TGTGCCAGCTCACCCCCGGGACGGAGCTCCTACGAGCAGTACTTC. The whole variable domain, remainder taken from reference TRBV18 and TRBJ2-7, is NAGVMQNPRHLVRRRGQEARLRCSPMKGHSHVYWYRQLPEEGLKFMVYLQKENIIDESGMPKERFSAEFPKEGPSILRIQQVVRGDSAAYFCASSPPGRSSYEQYFGPGTRLTVT.

V gene TRBV5-1 combines with J gene TRBJ2-1; weak D call: TRBD2 (6 bases). Germline V lookup: CDR1 SGHRS, CDR2 YFSETQ. V lost 0 bases to trimming and J lost 3 bases, with 16 bases between them. The CDR3 totals 17 residues. CDR3 residues: CASSLAGSGANYNEQFF. CDR3 bases: TGCGCCAGCAGCTTGGCGGGTAGCGGAGCAAACTACAATGAGCAGTTCTTC.

This sequence joins TRBV28 and TRBJ2-7; 11 positions agree with TRBD1. V shed 5 bases, J shed 3 bases, and the junction held 6 bases outside the gene matches. There are 15 residues in the CDR3. Per germline, CDR1 MDHEN and CDR2 SYDVKM. For the CDR3, the DNA is TGTGCCAGCAGTCTCCCGGGGACAGGGGGCTACGAGCAGTACTTC. This codes for CASSLPGTGGYEQYF.